These 12 T cell receptor beta chains share one sample of origin, sequenced in a study of shared clonotypes between healthy human individuals. Sequenced by immunoSEQ multiplex PCR; TCRdb stores in-frame clones only, minus some. The sample has a few million clones, approximately 94% seen once. The sample taken for sequencing was naive CD4+ T cells sorted from blood. Specified subset: CD45RA+ positively selected. These receptors all stem from a man between 18 and 35 years old in good health.

This chain uses TRBV10-2 with TRBJ2-5; TRBD2 matches at 14 bases. The germline V gene encodes CDR1 WSHSY and CDR2 SAAADI. The CDR3 covers 12 residues. In nucleotides, the CDR3 is TGCACGGGACTAGCGGGAGCTGAGACCCAGTACTTC. Its protein product is CTGLAGAETQYF.

On this clone: The junction and the germline gene differ at one end; a read error may be behind it. The chain employs TRBV30 and TRBJ2-7; 11 positions match TRBD2. The CDR3 has 13 residues. Germline V lookup: CDR1 GTSNPN, CDR2 SVGIG (reference sequence). The CDR3 bases are TGTGCCTGGGGGACTAGCGGAGGGCCAAAAAGGGCTTTC. Its translation: CAWGTSGGPKRAF.

The rearrangement uses TRBV18 and TRBJ1-2; 7 bases fit TRBD1. Germline CDR1 is KGHSH and CDR2 is LQKENI. The trim removed 7 bases at V and 8 bases at J, leaving 10 bases unmatched. This CDR3 spans 13 amino acids. The CDR3 spells CASYPDRDGGYTF. CDR3 nucleotides: TGTGCCAGCTACCCCGACAGGGACGGAGGCTACACCTTC.

The chain couples TRBV9 to TRBJ2-3; 9 nucleotides agree with TRBD2. The germline V gene encodes CDR1 SGDLS and CDR2 YYNGEE. There are 16 residues in the CDR3. The V segment lost 1 base and the J segment 1 base; nucleotides outside the gene matches: 4. Here the CDR3 reads CASSVLAGLGTDTQYF. For the CDR3, the DNA is TGTGCCAGCAGCGTACTAGCGGGACTCGGCACAGATACGCAGTATTTT.

The J gene is TRBJ2-3, the V gene TRBV10-3, with D possibly called TRBD1 or TRBD2 (5 bases each). CDR3 size: 15 residues. Germline lookup yields CDR1 ENHRY and CDR2 SYGVKD. Trimming left V 3 bases short and J 2 bases short, with 12 bases between. The CDR3 DNA follows: TGTGCCATCAGTGATGTCCCGGGGACCACAGATACGCAGTATTTT. This gives the protein CAISDVPGTTDTQYF.

The chain uses TRBV5-1 and TRBJ1-6; D not resolved. CDR3 length equals 13 residues. V lost 0 bases and J lost 10, with 8 bases in between. CDR1 is SGHRS, CDR2 YFSETQ, per germline. The CDR3 sequence: CASSLEVGSPLHF. CDR3 in DNA: TGCGCCAGCAGCTTGGAGGTTGGATCACCCCTCCACTTT.

In the case of this clone: Other DNA sequences from this sample encode an identical CDR3 as well. The chain joins TRBV9 to TRBJ2-3; no clear D. The V end was cut by 0 bases, the J end by 1 base, with 6 bases between. Germline assignment: CDR1 SGDLS and CDR2 YYNGEE. The CDR3 is 14 amino acids. The DNA for the CDR3 is TGTGCCAGCAGCGTAGGAGGTCGCACAGATACGCAGTATTTT. Translating gives CASSVGGRTDTQYF.

The chain combines TRBV30 with TRBJ1-5, with 8 bases aligning to TRBD1. Germline lookup yields CDR1 GTSNPN and CDR2 SVGIG (reference sequence). This CDR3 is built from 14 residues. After removal of 5 bases from V and 1 base from J, the junction contained 4 bases not matched to a gene. In DNA form, the CDR3 reads TGTGCCTGGGCTCAGGGGGCGAGCAATCAGCCCCAGCATTTT. It translates to CAWAQGASNQPQHF.

In DNA, the CDR3 is TGTGCCAGCAGTGAAAGACAGGGAACTAATGAAAAACTGTTTTTT. This sequence encodes CASSERQGTNEKLFF. This chain uses TRBV6-4 with TRBJ1-4, with 7 bases identical to TRBD1. The CDR3 has 15 residues. V lost 3 bases, J lost 1 base, and 2 bases stayed unmatched. CDR1 and CDR2 from the germline V gene are MRHNA and SNTAGT.

The rearrangement links TRBV5-6 to TRBJ2-3; 7 bases are shared with TRBD2. The CDR3 spans 13 residues. Per germline, CDR1 SGHDT and CDR2 YYEEEE. Trimming at V came to 6 bases and at J to 6 bases, leaving 7 bases not matched to a gene. CDR3 sequence: CASKGAGLDTQYF. CDR3 sequence (DNA): TGTGCCAGCAAGGGAGCGGGGCTGGATACGCAGTATTTT.

V is TRBV10-1 and J is TRBJ2-2, with D unresolved. Germline assignment: CDR1 WNHNN and CDR2 SYGVQD (reference sequence). V was trimmed by 5 bases and J by 3 bases, leaving 4 bases between them. CDR3 length: 12 amino acids. CDR3 nucleotide sequence: TGCGCCAGCAGTTTGGACACCGGGGAGCTGTTTTTT. Translating it yields CASSLDTGELFF.

This clone was found once. The rearrangement uses TRBV27 and TRBJ1-4, with TRBD1 as a possible D gene (6 bases). CDR3 size: 18 residues. CDR1 is MNHEY, CDR2 SMNVEV, per germline (reference sequence). V lost 5 bases, J lost 8 bases, and 27 bases lay in between. CDR3 sequence: CASSPPGGRRRGDEKLFF. For the CDR3, the DNA is TGTGCCAGCAGTCCCCCCGGGGGGCGACGCCGTGGGGACGAAAAACTGTTTTTT.